This entry lists 29 T cell receptor beta chains sequenced from one sample in a study of shared clonotypes between healthy human individuals. Produced via immunoSEQ multiplex PCR; TCRdb's table is partial and in-frame only. The sample has about 2 million clones, just under 95% seen once. Terminally differentiated effector memory CD45RA+ cells were excluded by CCR7 positive selection of CD45RO-negative cells. The sequenced sample consisted of naive CD8+ T cells sorted from blood. The receptor set was obtained from a man younger than 35 in good health.

This sequence joins TRBV5-6 and TRBJ2-7; maybe TRBD1 (6 bases). The V and J ends lost 3 bases and 0 bases respectively, with 10 bases between them. Germline V gives CDR1 SGHDT, CDR2 YYEEEE. This CDR3 has 14 residues. CDR3: CASSSGQLSYEQYF. In DNA, the CDR3 is TGTGCCAGCAGCTCCGGACAGCTCTCCTACGAGCAGTACTTC. The whole variable domain, remainder taken from reference TRBV5-6 and TRBJ2-7, is DAGVTQSPTHLIKTRGQQVTLRCSPKSGHDTVSWYQQALGQGPQFIFQYYEEEERQRGNFPDRFSGHQFPNYSSELNVNALLLGDSALYLCASSSGQLSYEQYFGPGTRLTVT.

The V gene is TRBV7-9, the J gene TRBJ2-7; possible D gene TRBD2, 6 bases. The germline V gene encodes CDR1 SEHNR and CDR2 FQNEAQ (reference sequence). CDR3 length: 15 residues. V was cut by 4 bases and J by 0 bases, with 13 bases left in between. The CDR3 nucleotides are TGTGCCAGCAGCTCCGGGACTCCGAGCTCCTACGAGCAGTACTTC. Translation gives CASSSGTPSSYEQYF.

The chain is built from TRBV9 and TRBJ2-7; TRBD1 matches at 7 bases. The CDR3 has 15 amino acids. V trimming: 2 bases; J trimming: 5 bases; junction bases outside the gene matches: 10. Per the germline V gene, CDR1 is SGDLS and CDR2 is YYNGEE. CDR3 DNA: TGTGCCAGCAGCGTTACCGGGACAGACTTTGACGAGCAGTACTTC. This encodes CASSVTGTDFDEQYF.

V gene TRBV27 combines with J gene TRBJ2-1, with 11 positions matching TRBD2. Per germline, CDR1 MNHEY and CDR2 SMNVEV (reference sequence). V trimming: 6 bases; J trimming: 4 bases; junction bases outside the gene matches: 5. The CDR3 totals 15 residues. The DNA for the CDR3 is TGTGCCAGCAGGCCCGGGACTAGCGGATACAATGAGCAGTTCTTC. Protein product: CASRPGTSGYNEQFF.

J is TRBJ2-7 and V is TRBV2; D gene ambiguous. The V end was cut by 3 bases, the J end by 5 bases, with 17 bases between. The CDR3 has 15 residues. Germline lookup yields CDR1 SNHLY and CDR2 FYNNEI. DNA for the CDR3: TGTGCCAGCAGTGATATCGGACCGTTTACCGACGAGCAGTACTTC. It encodes CASSDIGPFTDEQYF.

This clone was found a few times. This chain connects TRBV21-1 to TRBJ1-5; the table calls TRBD1, which could not be checked here. TRBV21-1 is shown as a pseudogene. The CDR3 runs 14 residues. The DNA for the CDR3 is TGTGCCAGCGCCATTTGGACAGTTAATCAGCCCCAGCATTTT. It specifies CASAIWTVNQPQHF.

The rearrangement links TRBV4-1 to TRBJ1-1; D is undetermined. The V gene lost 9 bases and the J gene lost 9 bases, with 14 bases spanning the gap. The CDR3 is 11 residues long. The germline V gene has CDR1 MGHRA and CDR2 YSYEKL. The CDR3 protein is CASMKGLQAFF. The CDR3 coding sequence is TGCGCCAGTATGAAGGGCCTTCAAGCTTTCTTT.

A word on this clone: This specimen includes other DNA sequences encoding the same CDR3. CDR3: CASSLDGYSNQPQHF. The CDR3 region has the DNA TGTGCCAGCAGTCTGGACGGATATAGCAATCAGCCCCAGCATTTT. V gene TRBV6-1 combines with J gene TRBJ1-5; D is unclear. V shed 5 bases and J shed 0 bases, with 11 bases lying between them. The germline CDR1 and CDR2 sequences are MNHNS and SASEGT. This CDR3 contains 15 residues.

The chain combines TRBV27 with TRBJ1-2; unclear D gene. The CDR3 is made up of 13 amino acids. Germline V gives CDR1 MNHEY, CDR2 SMNVEV (reference sequence). The V end lost 2 bases, the J end lost 0 bases, and 4 bases lay between the germline ends. As DNA, the CDR3 is TGTGCCAGCAGTTTAGGCACTAACTATGGCTACACCTTC. It yields the protein CASSLGTNYGYTF.

This chain links TRBV28 with TRBJ2-2; no clear D gene. The ends were cut back, 1 base at V and 0 bases at J, with 3 bases in the middle. CDR1 is MDHEN and CDR2 is SYDVKM in the germline V gene. The CDR3 length is 14 residues. Here the CDR3 reads CASSLYPNTGELFF. The CDR3, as DNA: TGTGCCAGCAGTTTATACCCGAACACCGGGGAGCTGTTTTTT.

The chain carries TRBV6-5 and TRBJ1-2; 7 positions agree with TRBD1. The CDR3 has 15 amino acids. Germline lookup yields CDR1 MNHEY and CDR2 SVGAGI. J lost 4 bases, V lost 5 bases, and 10 bases had no gene match. The CDR3 is CASSALGDSLYGYTF. In DNA form, the CDR3 reads TGTGCCAGCAGTGCCCTCGGGGACAGCCTCTATGGCTACACCTTC.

The rearrangement uses TRBV15 and TRBJ1-1, with D uncertain. The ends were cut back, 1 base at V and 1 base at J, with 4 bases in the middle. CDR3 length: 13 residues. Germline V CDR1 and CDR2: LNHNV, YYDKDF (reference sequence). The CDR3 here is CATSRVRNTEAFF. The CDR3, as DNA: TGTGCCACCAGCAGAGTCAGGAACACTGAAGCTTTCTTT.

Concerning this clone: This CDR3 is also generated by other DNA sequences in the sample. V gene TRBV30 combines with J gene TRBJ2-2; D remains unclear. V was pared by 0 bases and J by 3 bases, with 2 bases between. CDR3 length equals 12 residues. In germline, CDR1 is GTSNPN, CDR2 SVGIG (reference sequence). The CDR3: CAWSVDTGELFF. In DNA form, the CDR3 reads TGTGCCTGGAGTGTGGACACCGGGGAGCTGTTTTTT.

This sequence joins TRBV19 and TRBJ2-3, with no clear D. Germline V gene lookup returns CDR1 LNHDA and CDR2 SQIVND (reference sequence). Trimming pared 5 bases from V and 4 bases from J, leaving 16 bases between. The CDR3 has 15 residues. CDR3: CASSSSAGPADTQYF. The CDR3, as DNA: TGTGCCAGTAGTTCTTCGGCCGGGCCAGCAGATACGCAGTATTTT.

V usage is TRBV30 and J usage is TRBJ1-1, with a tentative D call TRBD1 (6 bases). The CDR3 runs to 12 residues. Trimming cost V 4 bases and J 7 bases, with 13 bases left between them. Per germline, CDR1 GTSNPN and CDR2 SVGIG (reference sequence). This chain's CDR3 is CAWTYTGFEAFF. For the CDR3, the DNA is TGTGCCTGGACCTATACAGGGTTTGAAGCTTTCTTT.

This clone showed up just once. Within the sample, other DNA sequences also encode this same CDR3. The chain has TRBV11-2 and TRBJ2-1, with no clear D. Germline loops: CDR1 SGHAT, CDR2 FQNNGV. The CDR3 extends over 13 amino acids. Trimming removed 5 bases from V and 0 bases from J, with 5 bases in between. For the CDR3, the DNA is TGTGCCAGCAGCCTGAGCTCCTACAATGAGCAGTTCTTC. Residues: CASSLSSYNEQFF.

V usage is TRBV7-9 and J usage is TRBJ2-7; 10 nucleotides align to TRBD1. The germline V gene has CDR1 SEHNR and CDR2 FQNEAQ (reference sequence). This CDR3 contains 13 residues. Trimming at V came to 11 bases and at J to 5 bases, leaving 9 bases not matched to a gene. The DNA for the CDR3 is TGTGCCTACGGGGACAGGGGTGAAAACGAGCAGTACTTC. Translated: CAYGDRGENEQYF.

The J gene is TRBJ1-1, the V gene TRBV11-2; 12 bases agree with TRBD1. The CDR3 totals 16 residues. The V segment lost 4 bases and the J segment 6 bases; nucleotides outside the gene matches: 9. Germline V gene lookup returns CDR1 SGHAT and CDR2 FQNNGV. DNA for the CDR3: TGTGCCAGCAGCTACCGGGACAGGGGGCTGGGCCCTGAAGCTTTCTTT. Translating gives CASSYRDRGLGPEAFF.

The chain employs TRBV11-2 and TRBJ1-6; 9 nucleotides align to TRBD1. CDR1 is SGHAT and CDR2 is FQNNGV in the germline V gene. This CDR3 has 18 amino acids. V lost 5 bases and J lost 8; bases outside the gene matches: 16. The chain's CDR3 is CASSLHRLQGAADSPLHF. As DNA, the CDR3 is TGTGCCAGCAGCCTCCACCGACTACAGGGGGCAGCGGATTCACCCCTCCACTTT.

A few counts support this clone. The chain joins TRBV27 to TRBJ1-6; D perhaps matches TRBD1 (5 bases). Between the trimmed V and J ends, which lost 7 bases and 7 bases, there was a span of 17 bases. This CDR3 contains 15 residues. Germline values: CDR1 MNHEY, CDR2 SMNVEV (reference sequence). DNA for the CDR3: TGTGCCAGCACCCTTATAGCGGGGGTCAATTCACCCCTCCACTTT. Protein: CASTLIAGVNSPLHF.

V and J are TRBV5-8 and TRBJ2-5; no clear D. In germline, CDR1 is SGHTS, CDR2 YDEGEE. The CDR3 has 16 residues. Trimming left V 4 bases short and J 3 bases short, with 19 bases between. CDR3 loop: CASSPISTTAKETQYF. The CDR3, as DNA: TGTGCCAGCAGCCCGATCTCCACCACAGCAAAAGAGACCCAGTACTTC.

The genes are TRBV14 and TRBJ2-7; D not certain. CDR1 and CDR2 from the germline V gene are SGHDN and FVKESK. The CDR3 totals 16 residues. V was pared by 2 bases and J by 4 bases, with 18 bases between. The CDR3 sequence: CASSQNRRFAKYEQYF. DNA of the CDR3: TGTGCCAGCAGCCAAAACCGCAGGTTTGCCAAATACGAGCAGTACTTC.

V and J are TRBV7-9 and TRBJ2-2; D is perhaps TRBD1 (5 bases). There are 13 residues in the CDR3. Germline V CDR1 and CDR2: SEHNR, FQNEAQ (reference sequence). Trimming shortened V by 1 base and J by 6 bases, and 6 bases separated the two germline ends. CDR3 loop: CASSLEGAGELFF. CDR3 sequence (DNA): TGTGCCAGCAGCTTAGAAGGGGCCGGGGAGCTGTTTTTT. Filled out from reference TRBV7-9 and TRBJ2-2, the complete variable domain reads DTGVSQNPRHKITKRGQNVTFRCDPISEHNRLYWYRQTLGQGPEFLTYFQNEAQLEKSRLLSDRFSAERPKGSFSTLEIQRTEQGDSAMYLCASSLEGAGELFFGEGSRLTVL.

The chain carries TRBV7-9 and TRBJ2-7; TRBD1 aligns across 7 bases. The CDR3 is made up of 14 amino acids. The germline gives CDR1 SEHNR, CDR2 FQNEAQ (reference sequence). V was pared by 5 bases and J by 0 bases, with 4 bases of the junction left unmatched. The CDR3 DNA reads TGTGCCAGCAGCATCGGGACAGCCTCCTACGAGCAGTACTTC. It codes for CASSIGTASYEQYF.

To note about this clone: Other nucleotide sequences from this sample produce the same CDR3. The rearrangement links TRBV5-6 to TRBJ2-1, with D possibly matching TRBD2 (5 bases). Germline CDR1 and CDR2: SGHDT and YYEEEE. This CDR3 is built from 11 residues. V lost 4 bases to trimming and J lost 8 bases, with 7 bases between them. The CDR3 DNA sequence: TGTGCCAGCAGCCCCGGGGATGAGCAGTTCTTC. Amino acid sequence: CASSPGDEQFF.

Regarding this clone: One end of the junction fails to match germline, which may point to a read error. The V and J genes are TRBV7-7 and TRBJ2-7; TRBD2 might be the D (6 bases). Germline V lookup: CDR1 SSHAT, CDR2 FNYEAQ (reference sequence). The CDR3 has 13 amino acids. CDR3 in DNA: TGTGCTAGCAGCTTTGGGGAGGTGGGCGAGCAGTACTTC. Its translation: CASSFGEVGEQYF.

The chain uses TRBV5-6 and TRBJ2-1; 8 bases align to TRBD2. Germline V gives CDR1 SGHDT, CDR2 YYEEEE. After removal of 0 bases from V and 4 bases from J, the junction contained 9 bases not matched to a gene. CDR3 length: 17 residues. CDR3 sequence: CASSLAAGGAGYNEQFF. The CDR3 region has the DNA TGTGCCAGCAGCTTGGCCGCGGGGGGCGCAGGTTACAATGAGCAGTTCTTC. The entire variable domain, with the rest obtained from reference TRBV5-6 and TRBJ2-1, is as follows: DAGVTQSPTHLIKTRGQQVTLRCSPKSGHDTVSWYQQALGQGPQFIFQYYEEEERQRGNFPDRFSGHQFPNYSSELNVNALLLGDSALYLCASSLAAGGAGYNEQFFGPGTRLTVL.

V gene TRBV6-1 combines with J gene TRBJ1-1; 7 nucleotides match TRBD1. The J segment lost 6 bases and the V segment lost 10 bases, leaving 8 bases of the junction unmatched. Per germline, CDR1 MNHNS and CDR2 SASEGT. The CDR3 is 12 residues long. CDR3: CAITGEGPEAFF. CDR3 bases: TGTGCCATTACAGGGGAGGGTCCTGAAGCTTTCTTT.

The chain joins TRBV9 to TRBJ2-7; 8 bases align to TRBD1. The J segment lost 3 bases and the V segment lost 2 bases, leaving 7 bases of the junction unmatched. The CDR3 extends over 15 amino acids. CDR1 and CDR2 from the germline V gene are SGDLS and YYNGEE. CDR3 protein: CASSVAPGTGYEQYF. CDR3 DNA sequence: TGTGCCAGCAGCGTGGCGCCCGGGACAGGCTACGAGCAGTACTTC.